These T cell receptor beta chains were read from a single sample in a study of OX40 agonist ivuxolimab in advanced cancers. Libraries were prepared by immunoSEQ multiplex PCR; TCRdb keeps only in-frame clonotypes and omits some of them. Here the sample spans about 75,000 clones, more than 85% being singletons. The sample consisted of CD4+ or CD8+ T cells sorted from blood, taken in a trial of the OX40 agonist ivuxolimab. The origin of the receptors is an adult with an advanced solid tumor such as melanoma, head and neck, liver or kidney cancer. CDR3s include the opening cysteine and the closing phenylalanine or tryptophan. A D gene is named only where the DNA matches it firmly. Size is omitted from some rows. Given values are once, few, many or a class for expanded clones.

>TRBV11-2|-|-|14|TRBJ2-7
CASSPPGLGDEQYF
TGTGCCAGCAGCCCGCCCGGCCTTGGGGACGAGCAGTACTTC
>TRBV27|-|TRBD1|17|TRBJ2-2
CASGGSRTGAPTGELFF
TGTGCCAGCGGGGGATCAAGGACAGGGGCGCCCACCGGGGAGCTGTTTTTT
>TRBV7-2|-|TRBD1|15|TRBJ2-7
CASSLVNDRAHEQYF
TGTGCCAGCAGCTTAGTTAACGACAGGGCCCACGAGCAGTACTTC
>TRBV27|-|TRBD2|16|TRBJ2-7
CASSPYGLAGSYEQYF
TGTGCCAGCAGTCCGTACGGACTAGCGGGCTCCTACGAGCAGTACTTC
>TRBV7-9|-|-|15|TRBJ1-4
CASSPGEGPNEKLFF
TGTGCCAGCAGTCCCGGGGAAGGGCCTAATGAAAAACTGTTTTTT
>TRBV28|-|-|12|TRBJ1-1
CASSLTRVEAFF
TGTGCCAGCAGTTTAACAAGGGTAGAAGCTTTCTTT
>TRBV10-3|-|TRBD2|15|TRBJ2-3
CAISGDPGGADTQYF
TGTGCCATCAGTGGGGACCCGGGGGGAGCAGATACGCAGTATTTT
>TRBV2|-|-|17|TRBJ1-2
CASSGSRSGGASYGYTF
TGTGCCAGCAGTGGGTCCCGCTCCGGGGGGGCTAGCTATGGCTACACCTTC
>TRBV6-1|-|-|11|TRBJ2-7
CASSYNTEQYF
TGTGCCAGCAGTTATAACACCGAGCAGTACTTC
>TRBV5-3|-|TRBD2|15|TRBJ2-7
CARSCGLAGAYEQYF
TGTGCCAGAAGCTGTGGACTAGCGGGAGCTTACGAGCAGTACTTC
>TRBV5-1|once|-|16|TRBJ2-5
CASSPPGKGGKGTQYF
TGCGCCAGCAGCCCACCGGGAAAAGGGGGAAAAGGGACCCAGTACTTC
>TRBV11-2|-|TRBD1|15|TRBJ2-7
CASRLTGQGTYEQYF
TGTGCCAGCAGACTAACAGGACAGGGTACCTACGAGCAGTACTTC
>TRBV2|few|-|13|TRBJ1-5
CASSIERHQPQHF
TGTGCCAGCAGTATCGAGAGGCATCAGCCCCAGCATTTT
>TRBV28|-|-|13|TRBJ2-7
CASSLPTPHEQYF
TGTGCCAGCAGTTTACCCACCCCCCACGAGCAGTACTTC
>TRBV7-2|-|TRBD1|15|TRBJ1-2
CASSDRDRGLGGYTF
TGTGCCAGCAGCGACCGGGACAGGGGGCTGGGCGGCTACACCTTC
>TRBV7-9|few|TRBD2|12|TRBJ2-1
CASSLGLGEQFF
TGTGCCAGCAGCCTCGGACTAGGTGAGCAGTTCTTC
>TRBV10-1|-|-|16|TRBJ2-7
CASSGTWGRSFGEQYF
TGCGCCAGCAGTGGAACCTGGGGCCGGAGTTTCGGCGAGCAGTACTTC
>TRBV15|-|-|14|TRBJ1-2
CATSRDLVNYGYTF
TGTGCCACCAGCAGAGATTTGGTTAACTATGGCTACACCTTC
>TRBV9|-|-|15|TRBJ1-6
CASSVGEGGGSPLHF
TGTGCCAGCAGCGTAGGAGAGGGGGGAGGTTCACCCCTCCACTTT
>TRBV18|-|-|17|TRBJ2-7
CASSPAGRVLGVYEQYF
TGTGCCAGCTCACCCGCGGGGCGGGTCCTTGGGGTTTACGAGCAGTACTTC
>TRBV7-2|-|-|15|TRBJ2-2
CASSPQGLNTGELFF
TGTGCCAGCAGCCCTCAGGGACTGAACACCGGGGAGCTGTTTTTT
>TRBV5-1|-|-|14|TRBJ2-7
CASSLADTPPKQYF
TGCGCCAGCAGCTTGGCCGACACACCACCTAAGCAGTACTTC
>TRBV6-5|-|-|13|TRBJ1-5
CASSPLYDQPQHF
TGTGCCAGCAGCCCTCTTTATGATCAGCCCCAGCATTTT